The subject of this entry is one TCR beta chain. Its antigen is as yet unknown. The sample is drawn from a study of T cells in tuberculosis. Study-wide points: Shorter CDR3-alpha in active tuberculosis partly drove smaller distances.

Per the germline V gene, CDR1 is MNHEY and CDR2 is SVGAGI. The CDR3 has 14 amino acids. V lost 5 bases and J lost 6, with 16 bases in between. Each donor contributed about 100,000 T cells on average, unsorted. The repertoire was sequenced with immunoSEQ multiplex PCR; TCRdb's copy has only in-frame clones and lacks some. Of 30,000 to 40,000 clones listed, around 97% are singletons. Input material: PBMCs. The receptor's source is a donor under 30 with latent tuberculosis or without tuberculosis infection. The rearrangement joins TRBV6-5 to TRBJ2-5; D not resolved. This CDR3 reads CASSLSGEPQTQYF. CDR3 bases: TGTGCCAGCAGTCTCTCCGGAGAGCCCCAGACCCAGTACTTC.